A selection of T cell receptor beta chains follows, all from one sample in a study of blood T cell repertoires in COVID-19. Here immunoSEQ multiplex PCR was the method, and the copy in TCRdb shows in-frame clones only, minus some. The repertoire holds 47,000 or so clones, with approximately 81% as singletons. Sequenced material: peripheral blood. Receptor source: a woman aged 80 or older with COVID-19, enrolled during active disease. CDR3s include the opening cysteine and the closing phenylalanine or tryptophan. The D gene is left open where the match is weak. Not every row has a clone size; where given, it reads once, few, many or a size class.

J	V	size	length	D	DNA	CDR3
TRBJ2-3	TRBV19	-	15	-	TGTGCCTCGCGCCCCCCAGGGTCCCTGACAGATACGCAGTATTTT	CASRPPGSLTDTQYF
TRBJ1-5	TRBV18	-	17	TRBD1	TGTGCCAGCTCACCGACAGGGTGGTCCGTTAGCAATCAGCCCCAGCATTTT	CASSPTGWSVSNQPQHF
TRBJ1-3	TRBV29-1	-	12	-	TGCAGCGTTGAAAAATACAGAAACACCATATATTTT	CSVEKYRNTIYF
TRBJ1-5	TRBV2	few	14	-	TGTGCCAGCACCAAAGGGGATGGCAATCAGCCCCAGCATTTT	CASTKGDGNQPQHF
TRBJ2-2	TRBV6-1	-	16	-	TGTGCCAGCAGTGAAGCGCTCTCGCAGTTGCCCGGGGAGCTGTTTTTT	CASSEALSQLPGELFF
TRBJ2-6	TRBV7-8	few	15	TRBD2	TGTGCCAGCGTTCTCGGGGGGTCTGGGGCCAACGTCCTGACTTTC	CASVLGGSGANVLTF
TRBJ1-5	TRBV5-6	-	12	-	TGTGCCAGCAGCCTGCAGGGCCTGCCCCAGCATTTT	CASSLQGLPQHF
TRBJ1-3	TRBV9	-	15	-	TGTGCCAGCAGCGTAGAAGCGTTCTCTGGAAACACCATATATTTT	CASSVEAFSGNTIYF
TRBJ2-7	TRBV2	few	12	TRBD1	TGTGCCGTCCGGGACAGGGACCACGAGCAGTACTTC	CAVRDRDHEQYF
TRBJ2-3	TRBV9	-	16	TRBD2	TGTGCCAGCAGCGCCTGGTGGGGGGGAGGCACAGATACGCAGTATTTT	CASSAWWGGGTDTQYF
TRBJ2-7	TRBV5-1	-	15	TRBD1	TGCGCCAGCAGATTCTCCGGACAGGGTAACTACGAGCAGTACTTC	CASRFSGQGNYEQYF
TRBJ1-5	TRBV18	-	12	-	TGTGCCAGCTCAGCAAGCGATCAGCCCCAGCATTTT	CASSASDQPQHF
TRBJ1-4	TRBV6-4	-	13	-	TGTGCCAGCAGTGACTCCAGGATTGAAAAACTGTTTTTT	CASSDSRIEKLFF
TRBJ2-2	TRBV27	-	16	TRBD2	TGTGCCATCTCGTCCCGACTAGCGGGTGCCACCGGGGAGCTGTTTTTT	CAISSRLAGATGELFF
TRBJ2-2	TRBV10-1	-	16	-	TGCGCCAGCAGTGAGTCTGCGGGACCAAGGACCGGGGAGCTGTTTTTT	CASSESAGPRTGELFF
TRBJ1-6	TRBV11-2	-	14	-	TGTGCCAGCAGCGGCCAGGGCACAGAATCACCCCTCCACTTT	CASSGQGTESPLHF
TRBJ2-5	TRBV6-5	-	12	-	TGTGCCAGCACAACGTGGGCAGAGACCCAGTACTTC	CASTTWAETQYF
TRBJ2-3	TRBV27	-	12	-	TGTGCCATCCGACGGGGGGCGGGTACGCAGTATTTT	CAIRRGAGTQYF
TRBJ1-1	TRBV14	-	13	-	TGTGCCAGCAGTCCCGGTTGGAACACTGAAGCTTTCTTT	CASSPGWNTEAFF
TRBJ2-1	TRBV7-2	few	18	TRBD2	TGTGCCAGCAGCTTAGGGTTGACTAGCGGGAGGACCTACAATGAGCAGTTCTTC	CASSLGLTSGRTYNEQFF
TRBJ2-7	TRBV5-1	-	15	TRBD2	TGCGCCAGCAGCTTGGGGGGGACTAGTTTCTACGAGCAGTACTTC	CASSLGGTSFYEQYF
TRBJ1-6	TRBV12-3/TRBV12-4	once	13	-	TGTGCCAGCAGTCCAGGGTATGGTTCACCCCTCCACTTT	CASSPGYGSPLHF
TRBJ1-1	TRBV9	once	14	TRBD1	TGTGCCAGCAGCGAGGGACAGGGGTACACTGAAGCTTTCTTT	CASSEGQGYTEAFF
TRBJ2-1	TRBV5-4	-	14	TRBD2	TGTGCCAGCAGCGAACTAGCGGGAGCTAATGAGCAGTTCTTC	CASSELAGANEQFF
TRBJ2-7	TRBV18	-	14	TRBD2	TGTGCCAGCTCACCACCTTCAGCGGGAGATCGGCAGTACTTC	CASSPPSAGDRQYF
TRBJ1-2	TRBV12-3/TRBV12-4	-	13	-	TGTGCCAGCAGTTTAGTTCTCCTTAATGGCTACACCTTC	CASSLVLLNGYTF
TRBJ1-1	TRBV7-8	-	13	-	TGTGCCAGTAAGTCTGGGCGGAACACTGAAGCTTTCTTT	CASKSGRNTEAFF
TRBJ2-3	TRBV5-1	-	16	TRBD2	TGCGCCAGCAGTAAGGGACTAGCGGGTTATACAGATACGCAGTATTTT	CASSKGLAGYTDTQYF
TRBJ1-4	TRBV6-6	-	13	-	TGTGCCGGAACAGGTGGTGGTAATGAAAAACTGTTTTTT	CAGTGGGNEKLFF
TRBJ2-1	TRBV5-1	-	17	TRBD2	TGCGCCAGCAGCTTTAGCGGGGCCGTATCTTCCTACAATGAGCAGTTCTTC	CASSFSGAVSSYNEQFF
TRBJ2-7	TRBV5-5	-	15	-	TGTGCCAGCAGCTTGGCCCTTAGCCTCTCCTACGAGCAGTACTTC	CASSLALSLSYEQYF
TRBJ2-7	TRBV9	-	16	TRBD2	TGTGCCAGCAGCCCACAAACCCCCCAACGACCTAGCGGTCGGTACTTC	CASSPQTPQRPSGRYF
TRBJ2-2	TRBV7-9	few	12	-	TGTGCCAGCAGCTTAGGGCCCGGGGAGCTGTTTTTT	CASSLGPGELFF
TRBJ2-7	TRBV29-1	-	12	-	TGCAGCGTTGAAGGCGGGGGCGGCGAGCAGTACTTC	CSVEGGGGEQYF
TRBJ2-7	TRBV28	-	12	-	TGTGCCAGCAGTTACGGGTCCTACGAGCAGTACTTC	CASSYGSYEQYF
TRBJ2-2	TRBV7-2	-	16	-	TGTGCCAGCAGCTTTTCACAGGGTGTCAACACCGGGGAGCTGTTTTTT	CASSFSQGVNTGELFF
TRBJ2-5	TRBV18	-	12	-	TGTGCCAGCTCGCGGAATCAAGAGACCCAGTACTTC	CASSRNQETQYF
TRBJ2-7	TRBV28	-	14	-	TGTGCCAGCAGCCTGGGACACACCACCTACGAGCAGTACTTC	CASSLGHTTYEQYF
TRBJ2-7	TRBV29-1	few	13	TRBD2	TGCAGCGCCGAGGGACTAGCGGACTACGAGCAGTACTTC	CSAEGLADYEQYF
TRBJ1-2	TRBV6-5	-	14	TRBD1	TGTGCCAGCAGGAGGGCGGGACAGGGATATGGCTACACCTTC	CASRRAGQGYGYTF
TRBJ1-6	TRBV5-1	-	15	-	TGCGCCAGCAGCTATGGTGCTACCAGCGGTTCACCCCTCCACTTT	CASSYGATSGSPLHF
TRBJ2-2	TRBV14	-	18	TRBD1	TGTGCCAGCAGTCGCAAAAACACCGGGACAGAGAACACCGGGGAGCTGTTTTTT	CASSRKNTGTENTGELFF
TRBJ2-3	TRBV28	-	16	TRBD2	TGTGCCAGCAGACTAATCGGGACTAACCTCAGGGATACGCAGTATTTT	CASRLIGTNLRDTQYF
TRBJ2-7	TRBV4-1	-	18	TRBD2	TGCGCCAGCAGCGACGGCAGGGAGGGCCTAGCCCCACCCTACGAGCAGTACTTC	CASSDGREGLAPPYEQYF